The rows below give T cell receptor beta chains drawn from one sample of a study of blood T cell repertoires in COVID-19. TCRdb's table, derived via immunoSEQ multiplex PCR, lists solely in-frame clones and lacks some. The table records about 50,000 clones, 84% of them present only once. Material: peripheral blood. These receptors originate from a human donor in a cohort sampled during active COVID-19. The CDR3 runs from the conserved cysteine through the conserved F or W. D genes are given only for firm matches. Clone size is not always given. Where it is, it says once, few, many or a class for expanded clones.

CASSFSRDRAQTQYF | TGTGCCAGCAGTTTCTCCCGGGACAGGGCACAGACCCAGTACTTC | TRBJ2-5 | . | TRBD1 | TRBV6-5
CASSLIQLGQAFF | TGTGCCAGCAGCTTAATTCAACTAGGCCAAGCTTTCTTT | TRBJ1-1 | . | . | TRBV7-2
CASSFYETGSPLHF | TGTGCCAGCAGCTTTTATGAGACGGGGTCACCCCTCCACTTT | TRBJ1-6 | . | . | TRBV13
CAWTLNGRPGGELFF | TGTGCCTGGACGTTAAACGGACGACCGGGAGGGGAGCTGTTTTTT | TRBJ2-2 | . | . | TRBV30
CASSDGLRMNTEAFF | TGTGCCAGCAGTGATGGACTGAGAATGAACACTGAAGCTTTCTTT | TRBJ1-1 | few | . | TRBV6-2/TRBV6-3
CASSRDYSDTQYF | TGTGCCAGCAGTAGGGACTATTCAGATACGCAGTATTTT | TRBJ2-3 | . | TRBD2 | TRBV12-3/TRBV12-4
CAISEGQGNQPQHF | TGTGCCATCAGTGAGGGGCAGGGCAATCAGCCCCAGCATTTT | TRBJ1-5 | . | . | TRBV10-3
CASSARRTPSGANVLTF | TGTGCCAGCAGCGCCAGACGGACTCCCTCTGGGGCCAACGTCCTGACTTTC | TRBJ2-6 | . | . | TRBV7-9
CASSPGTENEKLFF | TGTGCCAGCTCACCGGGGACAGAGAATGAAAAACTGTTTTTT | TRBJ1-4 | . | TRBD1 | TRBV18
CASSIQGGTEAFF | TGTGCCAGTAGTATACAGGGAGGCACTGAAGCTTTCTTT | TRBJ1-1 | . | . | TRBV19
CASSISWNTGELFF | TGTGCCAGTAGTATTTCTTGGAACACCGGGGAGCTGTTTTTT | TRBJ2-2 | . | . | TRBV19
CASRPWAGGPSTDTQYF | TGTGCCAGCAGACCTTGGGCGGGAGGACCTAGCACAGATACGCAGTATTTT | TRBJ2-3 | once | TRBD2 | TRBV7-9
CASSRGGPGYTF | TGTGCCAGTAGTAGGGGGGGGCCTGGCTACACCTTC | TRBJ1-2 | . | . | TRBV19
CASSLGGGTNYGYTF | TGTGCCAGCAGCTTGGGGGGGGGTACTAACTATGGCTACACCTTC | TRBJ1-2 | . | . | TRBV5-4
CASSLLGLPTSGELFF | TGTGCCAGCAGCCTATTGGGACTCCCAACAAGCGGGGAGCTGTTTTTT | TRBJ2-2 | . | . | TRBV7-2
CASSPGDSLQETQYF | TGTGCCAGCTCACCAGGGGACAGCCTTCAAGAGACCCAGTACTTC | TRBJ2-5 | few | TRBD1 | TRBV18
CASSPILNTEAFF | TGTGCCAGCTCACCGATCCTAAACACTGAAGCTTTCTTT | TRBJ1-1 | . | . | TRBV18
CASSLDASPSYEQYF | TGTGCCAGCAGCTTAGACGCTAGCCCATCCTACGAGCAGTACTTC | TRBJ2-7 | . | . | TRBV7-2
CASSRDRASFYGYTF | TGTGCCAGCAGTCGAGACAGGGCTTCCTTTTATGGCTACACCTTC | TRBJ1-2 | . | TRBD1 | TRBV27
CASSYGTSGRAEDTQYF | TGTGCCAGCAGTTACGGGACTAGCGGGAGGGCCGAAGATACGCAGTATTTT | TRBJ2-3 | once | TRBD2 | TRBV6-2/TRBV6-3
CASSFQDRGFQPQHF | TGTGCCAGCAGTTTTCAGGACAGGGGTTTTCAGCCCCAGCATTTT | TRBJ1-5 | . | TRBD1 | TRBV28
CASSQPPGRVDTGELFF | TGCGCCAGCAGCCAACCCCCGGGCAGGGTGGACACCGGGGAGCTGTTTTTT | TRBJ2-2 | once | . | TRBV4-3
CASSPPGGEGAGQPQHF | TGTGCCAGCTCACCACCCGGCGGTGAGGGGGCTGGCCAGCCCCAGCATTTT | TRBJ1-5 | . | TRBD1 | TRBV18
CASSLLGGKDQPQHF | TGCGCCAGCAGCTTGTTAGGGGGTAAGGATCAGCCCCAGCATTTT | TRBJ1-5 | . | . | TRBV5-1
CASSPGLAGIAETQYF | TGTGCCAGCAGCCCGGGACTAGCGGGAATCGCAGAGACCCAGTACTTC | TRBJ2-5 | . | TRBD2 | TRBV7-9
CASSFRSAGGPGELFF | TGTGCCAGCAGCTTCCGCTCAGCGGGAGGGCCCGGGGAGCTGTTTTTT | TRBJ2-2 | . | TRBD2 | TRBV13
CASSLAGSSYNEQFF | TGTGCCAGCAGCTTGGCGGGGAGCTCCTACAATGAGCAGTTCTTC | TRBJ2-1 | . | . | TRBV5-8
CASSKVGGYYEQYF | TGTGCCAGCAGCAAAGTCGGCGGCTACTACGAGCAGTACTTC | TRBJ2-7 | . | . | TRBV21-1
CASSPPGHSYNEQFF | TGTGCCAGCTCACCGCCGGGACACTCCTACAATGAGCAGTTCTTC | TRBJ2-1 | . | . | TRBV18
CAISEPSGASYNEQFF | TGTGCCATCAGTGAGCCTAGCGGGGCCTCCTACAATGAGCAGTTCTTC | TRBJ2-1 | . | TRBD2 | TRBV10-3
CASSQEDRGRRGYTF | TGTGCCAGCAGCCAAGAAGACAGGGGGCGTCGGGGCTACACCTTC | TRBJ1-2 | . | TRBD1 | TRBV14
CASSGPGGTPSEQFF | TGTGCCAGCAGTGGGCCGGGAGGGACCCCATCAGAGCAGTTCTTC | TRBJ2-1 | . | TRBD2 | TRBV2
CASSSDSSYNEQFF | TGCGCCAGCAGCTCGGACAGCTCCTACAATGAGCAGTTCTTC | TRBJ2-1 | . | . | TRBV5-1
CASSQGGNTEAFF | TGTGCCAGCAGTCAAGGGGGGAACACTGAAGCTTTCTTT | TRBJ1-1 | . | . | TRBV28
CASSFQGANGGYTF | TGTGCCAGCAGTTTTCAGGGGGCGAATGGTGGCTACACCTTC | TRBJ1-2 | few | TRBD1 | TRBV27
CASSLQENTEAFF | TGTGCCAGCAGCCTTCAGGAGAACACTGAAGCTTTCTTT | TRBJ1-1 | . | . | TRBV5-4